The entry that follows covers one T cell receptor (beta chain) sequence. The antigen is unknown. The entry originates in a study of T cells in Graves' hyperthyroidism and ophthalmopathy. Using RNA transcripts as the source, TCR beta CDR3 regions were amplified. HTBI primers were the set used in a first-round RT-PCR of the TCR CDR3. Each CDR3 protein gets one entry after TCRdb re-called the multiplex PCR reads with MiXCR. The table lists 300,000 to 350,000 distinct CDR3 sequences, about 15% of them singletons. General observations from the study: Most thyroid clonotypes that were expanded above 0.001 also turned up in blood.

Patients were excluded for uncontrolled infection, other autoimmune disease, pregnancy or lactation. Cells are PBMCs isolated from 10 ml of fresh blood. The CDR3 covers 18 residues. Germline-derived CDR1 and CDR2 are SGHAT and FQNNGV. With 3 bases clipped from V and 0 bases from J, the junction kept 11 bases outside the gene matches. This rearrangement joins TRBV11-2 to TRBJ2-5; 9 nucleotides line up with TRBD2. The TCR was taken from a woman aged 30 to 39 with Graves' hyperthyroidism. Sequenced input: blood. The CDR3 nucleotides are TGTGCCAGCAGCTTGTGGGCGGGAGGGCCCACCAACCAAGAGACCCAGTACTTC. This encodes CASSLWAGGPTNQETQYF.